The present T cell receptor (beta chain) was sequenced within a study of shared clonotypes between healthy human individuals. Overall study context: Ranging from 18 to 49 in age, donors were a couple of women and a few men.

CDR1 and CDR2 (germline): SGHRS, YFSETQ. The CDR3 has 13 residues. The V end was cut by 4 bases, the J end by 3 bases, with 11 bases between. Donors comprised healthy HIV-negative adults lacking recent acute infections or vaccinations. Only Caucasian adults living in Nashville, Tennessee made up the donor group. Only in-frame clones appear in the TCRdb table, and some are missing; sequencing was by immunoSEQ multiplex PCR. The sample has hundreds of thousands of clones, 55% to 75% seen once. The sample was memory CD4+ T cells sorted from blood. As for subset: CD45RA-negative fraction. The V call is TRBV5-1, the J call TRBJ2-7; TRBD2 is a possible D gene (5 bases). This TCR came from a woman between 25 and 40 years old in good health. The CDR3 DNA is TGCGCCAGCAGCCAAGGACGGGACTACGAGCAGTACTTC. Protein: CASSQGRDYEQYF. The full variable domain, with the rest looked up from reference TRBV5-1 and TRBJ2-7, is KAGVTQTPRYLIKTRGQQVTLSCSPISGHRSVSWYQQTPGQGLQFLFEYFSETQRNKGNFPGRFSGRQFSNSRSEMNVSTLELGDSALYLCASSQGRDYEQYFGPGTRLTVT.